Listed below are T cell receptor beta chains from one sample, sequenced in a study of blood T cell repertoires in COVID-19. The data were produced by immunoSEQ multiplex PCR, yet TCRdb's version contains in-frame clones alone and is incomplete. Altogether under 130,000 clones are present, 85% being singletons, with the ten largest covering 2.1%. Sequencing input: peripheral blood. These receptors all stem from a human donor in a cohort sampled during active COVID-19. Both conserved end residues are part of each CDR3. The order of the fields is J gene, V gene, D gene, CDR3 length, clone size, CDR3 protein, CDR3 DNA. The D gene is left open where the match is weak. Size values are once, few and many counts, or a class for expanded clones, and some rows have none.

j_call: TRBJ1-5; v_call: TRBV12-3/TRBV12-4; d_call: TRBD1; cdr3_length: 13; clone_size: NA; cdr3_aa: CASSQGEGQPQHF; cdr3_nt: TGTGCCAGCAGTCAGGGGGAAGGGCAGCCCCAGCATTTT
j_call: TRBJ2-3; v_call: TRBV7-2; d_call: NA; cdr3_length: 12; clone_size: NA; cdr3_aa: CASSPLSGPQYF; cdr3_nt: TGTGCCAGCAGCCCGCTTTCGGGTCCGCAGTATTTT
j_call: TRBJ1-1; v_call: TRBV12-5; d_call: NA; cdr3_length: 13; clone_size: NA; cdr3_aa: CASGLLGRSEAFF; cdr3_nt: TGTGCTAGTGGTTTGCTAGGGAGGAGTGAAGCTTTCTTT
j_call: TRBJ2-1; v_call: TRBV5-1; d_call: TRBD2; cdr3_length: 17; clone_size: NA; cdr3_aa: CASSFSGREPSYNEQFF; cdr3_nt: TGCGCCAGCAGCTTTAGCGGGAGGGAACCCTCCTACAATGAGCAGTTCTTC
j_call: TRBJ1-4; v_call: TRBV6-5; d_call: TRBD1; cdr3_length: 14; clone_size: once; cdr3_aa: CASSLGTQGGKLFF; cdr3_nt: TGTGCCAGCAGTCTCGGGACACAGGGGGGAAAACTGTTTTTT
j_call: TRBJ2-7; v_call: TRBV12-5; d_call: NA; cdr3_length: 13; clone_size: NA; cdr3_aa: CASGLDGLTMQYF; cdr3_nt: TGTGCTAGTGGTTTGGACGGACTTACGATGCAGTACTTC
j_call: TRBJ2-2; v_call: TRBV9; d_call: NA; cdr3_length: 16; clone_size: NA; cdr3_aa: CASSQRPGAGVRELFF; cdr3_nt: TGTGCCAGCAGCCAAAGACCGGGGGCGGGGGTGCGGGAGCTGTTTTTT
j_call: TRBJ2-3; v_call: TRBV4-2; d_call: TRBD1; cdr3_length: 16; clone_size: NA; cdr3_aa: CASSLGQGTSTDTQYF; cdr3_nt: TGTGCCAGCAGCCTCGGACAGGGGACTAGCACAGATACGCAGTATTTT
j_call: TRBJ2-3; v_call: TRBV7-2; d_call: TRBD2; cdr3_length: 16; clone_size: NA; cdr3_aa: CASSFFPAGGGGSQYF; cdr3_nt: TGTGCCAGCAGCTTCTTCCCAGCGGGGGGCGGAGGGTCGCAGTATTTT
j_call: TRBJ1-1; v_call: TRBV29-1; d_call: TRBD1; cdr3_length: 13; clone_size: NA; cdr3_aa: CSALGQGGGEAFF; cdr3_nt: TGCAGCGCCCTGGGACAGGGTGGTGGTGAAGCTTTCTTT
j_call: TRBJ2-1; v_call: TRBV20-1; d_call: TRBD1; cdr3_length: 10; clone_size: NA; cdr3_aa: CSASDDRVFF; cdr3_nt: TGCAGTGCTAGTGATGACAGGGTGTTCTTC
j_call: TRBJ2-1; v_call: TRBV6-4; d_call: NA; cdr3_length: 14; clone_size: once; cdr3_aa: CASSEVGAHNEQFF; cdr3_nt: TGTGCCAGCAGTGAAGTGGGGGCCCACAATGAGCAGTTCTTC
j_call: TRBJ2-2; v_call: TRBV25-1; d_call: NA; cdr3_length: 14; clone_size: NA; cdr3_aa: CASSDSRYTGELFF; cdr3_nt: TGTGCCAGCAGTGATAGTCGTTACACCGGGGAGCTGTTTTTT
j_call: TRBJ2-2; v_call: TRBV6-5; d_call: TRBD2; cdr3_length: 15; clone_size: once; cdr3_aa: CASSVLAGGPGELFF; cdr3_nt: TGTGCCAGCAGCGTACTAGCGGGAGGGCCCGGGGAGCTGTTTTTT
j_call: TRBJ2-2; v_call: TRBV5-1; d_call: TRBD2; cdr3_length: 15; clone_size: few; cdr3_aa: CASSRSGGDTGELFF; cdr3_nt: TGCGCCAGCAGCCGTAGCGGGGGGGACACCGGGGAGCTGTTTTTT
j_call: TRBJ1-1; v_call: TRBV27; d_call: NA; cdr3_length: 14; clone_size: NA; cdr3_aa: CASSFSPALLEAFF; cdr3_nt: TGTGCCAGCAGTTTTTCCCCCGCGCTACTTGAAGCTTTCTTT
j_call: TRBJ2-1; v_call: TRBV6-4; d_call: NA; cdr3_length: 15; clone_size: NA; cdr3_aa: CASSLTGFGYNEQFF; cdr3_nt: TGTGCCAGCAGCCTGACAGGTTTCGGTTACAATGAGCAGTTCTTC
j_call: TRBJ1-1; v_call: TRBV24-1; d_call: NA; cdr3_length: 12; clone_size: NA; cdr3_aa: CATSDNGIKAFF; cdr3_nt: TGTGCCACCAGTGATAACGGGATTAAAGCTTTCTTT
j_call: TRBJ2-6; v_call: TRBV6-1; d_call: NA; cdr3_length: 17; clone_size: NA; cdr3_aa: CASSESTGYSGANVLTF; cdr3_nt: TGTGCCAGCAGTGAATCCACAGGGTACTCTGGGGCCAACGTCCTGACTTTC
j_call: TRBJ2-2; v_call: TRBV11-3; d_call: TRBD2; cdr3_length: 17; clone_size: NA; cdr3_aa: CASSAHASGANTGELFF; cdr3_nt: TGTGCCAGCAGCGCCCATGCTAGCGGGGCGAACACCGGGGAGCTGTTTTTT
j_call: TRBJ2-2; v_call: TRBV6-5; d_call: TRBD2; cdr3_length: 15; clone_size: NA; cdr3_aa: CASSGLAGNTGELFF; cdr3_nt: TGTGCCAGCAGCGGACTAGCGGGGAACACCGGGGAGCTGTTTTTT
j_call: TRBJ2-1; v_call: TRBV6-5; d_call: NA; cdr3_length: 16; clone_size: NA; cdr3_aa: CASSYPGGPRGNEQFF; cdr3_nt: TGTGCCAGCAGTTACCCGGGGGGCCCGAGGGGCAATGAGCAGTTCTTC
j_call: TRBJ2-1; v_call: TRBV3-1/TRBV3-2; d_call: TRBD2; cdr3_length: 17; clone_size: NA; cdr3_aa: CASSSGGPGLAYNEQFF; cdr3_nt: TGTGCCAGCAGCTCCGGGGGACCGGGACTAGCCTACAATGAGCAGTTCTTC
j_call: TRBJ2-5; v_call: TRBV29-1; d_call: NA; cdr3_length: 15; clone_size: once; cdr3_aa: CSVRGDRPRQETQYF; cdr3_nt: TGCAGCGTCCGGGGGGACAGGCCGCGGCAAGAGACCCAGTACTTC
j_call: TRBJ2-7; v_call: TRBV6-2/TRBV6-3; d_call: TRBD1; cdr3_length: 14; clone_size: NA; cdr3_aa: CASSRRDSSYEQYF; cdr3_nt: TGTGCCAGCAGTCGCCGGGACAGCTCCTACGAGCAGTACTTC
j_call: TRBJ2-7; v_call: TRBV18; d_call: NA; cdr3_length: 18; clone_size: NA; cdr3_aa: CASSPSSSYEIDAYEQYF; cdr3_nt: TGTGCCAGCTCACCCTCTAGCAGCTACGAAATCGACGCCTACGAGCAGTACTTC
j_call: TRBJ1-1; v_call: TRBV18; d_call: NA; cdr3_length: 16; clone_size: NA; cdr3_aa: CASSPREAGMNTEAFF; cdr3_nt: TGTGCCAGCTCGCCCCGAGAGGCAGGGATGAACACTGAAGCTTTCTTT
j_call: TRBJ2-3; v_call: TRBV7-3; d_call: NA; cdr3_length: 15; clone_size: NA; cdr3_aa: CASSLMLASTDTQYF; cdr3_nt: TGTGCCAGCAGCTTAATGTTGGCTAGCACAGATACGCAGTATTTT
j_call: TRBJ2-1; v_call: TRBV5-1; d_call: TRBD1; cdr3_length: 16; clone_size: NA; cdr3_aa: CASRREGTEYNNEQFF; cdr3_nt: TGCGCCAGCAGGAGAGAAGGGACAGAGTACAACAATGAGCAGTTCTTC
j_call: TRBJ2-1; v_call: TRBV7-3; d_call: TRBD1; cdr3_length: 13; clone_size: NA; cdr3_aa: CASSLTGVREQFF; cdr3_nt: TGTGCCAGCAGCCTCACAGGGGTTAGAGAGCAGTTCTTC
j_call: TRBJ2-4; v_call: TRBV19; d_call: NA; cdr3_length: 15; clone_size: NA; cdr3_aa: CASSTSGPQKDIQYF; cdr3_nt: TGTGCCAGTAGTACCAGCGGGCCGCAAAAAGACATTCAGTACTTC
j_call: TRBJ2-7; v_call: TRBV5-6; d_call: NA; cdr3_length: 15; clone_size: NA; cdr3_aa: CASNPQSRDLYEQYF; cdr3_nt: TGTGCCAGCAACCCACAAAGCCGGGACTTATACGAGCAGTACTTC
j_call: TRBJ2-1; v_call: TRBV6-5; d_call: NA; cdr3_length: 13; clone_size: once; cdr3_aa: CASRGSSLDEQFF; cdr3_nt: TGTGCCAGCAGGGGTTCTAGTCTGGATGAGCAGTTCTTC
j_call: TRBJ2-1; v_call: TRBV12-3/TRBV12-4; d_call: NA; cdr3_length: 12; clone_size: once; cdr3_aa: CASSWPGSLLFF; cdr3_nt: TGTGCCAGCAGTTGGCCCGGGTCCCTGTTGTTCTTC
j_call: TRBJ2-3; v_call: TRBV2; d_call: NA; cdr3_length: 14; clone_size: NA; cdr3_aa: CASTGDREADTQYF; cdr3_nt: TGTGCCAGCACCGGAGACAGGGAGGCAGATACGCAGTATTTT
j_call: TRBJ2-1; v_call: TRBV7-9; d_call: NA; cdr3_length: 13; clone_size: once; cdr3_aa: CASSLPGINEQFF; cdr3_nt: TGTGCCAGCAGCTTGCCCGGGATCAATGAGCAGTTCTTC
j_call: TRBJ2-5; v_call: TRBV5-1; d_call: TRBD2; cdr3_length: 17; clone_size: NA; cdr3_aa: CASSRTSGGTEGETQYF; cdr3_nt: TGCGCCAGCAGCCGGACTAGCGGGGGGACCGAGGGAGAGACCCAGTACTTC
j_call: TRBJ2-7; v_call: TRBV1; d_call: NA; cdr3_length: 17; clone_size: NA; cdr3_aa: CTSSQVTSGREAYEQYF; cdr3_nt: TGCACCAGCAGCCAAGTAACTAGCGGGAGGGAGGCCTACGAGCAGTACTTC
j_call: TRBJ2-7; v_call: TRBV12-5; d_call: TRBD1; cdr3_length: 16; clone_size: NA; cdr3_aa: CASGLVTGPSSYEQYF; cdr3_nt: TGTGCTAGTGGTTTGGTGACAGGGCCGAGCTCCTACGAGCAGTACTTC
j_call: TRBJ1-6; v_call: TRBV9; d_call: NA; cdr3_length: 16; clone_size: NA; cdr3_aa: CASSVGAGLYNSPLHF; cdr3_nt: TGTGCCAGCAGCGTAGGTGCCGGACTGTATAATTCACCCCTCCACTTT
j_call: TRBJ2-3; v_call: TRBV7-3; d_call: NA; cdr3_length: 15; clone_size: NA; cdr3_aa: CASSLSFGGTDTQYF; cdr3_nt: TGTGCCAGCAGCCTCTCGTTTGGGGGGACAGATACGCAGTATTTT
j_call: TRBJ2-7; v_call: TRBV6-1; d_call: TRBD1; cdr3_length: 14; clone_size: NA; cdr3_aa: CASSERQGADEQYF; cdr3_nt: TGTGCCAGCAGTGAGAGGCAGGGGGCCGACGAGCAGTACTTC
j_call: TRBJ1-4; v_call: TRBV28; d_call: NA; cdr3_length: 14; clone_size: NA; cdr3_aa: CASSFATTNEKLFF; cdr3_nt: TGTGCCAGCAGTTTTGCGACAACTAATGAAAAACTGTTTTTT